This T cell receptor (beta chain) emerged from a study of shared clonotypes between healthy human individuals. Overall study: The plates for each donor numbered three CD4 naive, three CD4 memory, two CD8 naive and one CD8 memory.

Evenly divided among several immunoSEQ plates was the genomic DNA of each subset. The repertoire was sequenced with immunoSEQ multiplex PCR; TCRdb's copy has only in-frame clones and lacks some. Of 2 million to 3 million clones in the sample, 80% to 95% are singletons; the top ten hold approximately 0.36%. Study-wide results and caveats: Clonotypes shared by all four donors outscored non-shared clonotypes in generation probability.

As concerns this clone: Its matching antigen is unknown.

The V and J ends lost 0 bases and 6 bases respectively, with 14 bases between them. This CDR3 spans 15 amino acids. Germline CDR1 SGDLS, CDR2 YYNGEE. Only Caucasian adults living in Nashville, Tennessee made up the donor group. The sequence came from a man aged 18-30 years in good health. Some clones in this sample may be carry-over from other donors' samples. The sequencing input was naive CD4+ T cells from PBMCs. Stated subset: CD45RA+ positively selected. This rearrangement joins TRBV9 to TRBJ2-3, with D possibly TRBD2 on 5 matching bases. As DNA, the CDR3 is TGTGCCAGCAGCGTAGGGCACGGAGGAATGGATACGCAGTATTTT. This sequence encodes CASSVGHGGMDTQYF. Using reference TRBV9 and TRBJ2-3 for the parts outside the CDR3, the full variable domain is DSGVTQTPKHLITATGQRVTLRCSPRSGDLSVYWYQQSLDQGLQFLIQYYNGEERAKGNILERFSAQQFPDLHSELNLSSLELGDSALYFCASSVGHGGMDTQYFGPGTRLTVL.